A single sample is the source of the 28 T cell receptor beta chains below, sequenced in a study of Ad26.COV2.S vaccination and SARS-CoV-2 variants. Specified treatment: around 19 received Ad26.COV2.S at low or high dose, single or two shots; five or six received placebo; per-sample allocation not given. Sampling was performed 63 days after the first vaccine or placebo injection. Some clones are missing from TCRdb's copy, which holds only in-frame ones; the method was immunoSEQ multiplex PCR. The sample records around 350,000 clones, approximately 81% being singletons. The source material was peripheral blood, sampled in a trial of Ad26.COV2.S vaccine versus placebo. These receptor sequences come from a person aged 18-65 years who received the Ad26.COV2.S COVID-19 vaccine or a placebo.

The chain has TRBV5-8 and TRBJ1-4; no clear D gene. CDR1 and CDR2 from the germline V gene are SGHTS and YDEGEE. There are 15 residues in the CDR3. Trimming took 4 bases from V and 8 from J, leaving 18 bases between them. The CDR3 bases are TGTGCCAGCAGCAGGGCGGGAGCCCTGGGGGAAAAACTGTTTTTT. Its protein product is CASSRAGALGEKLFF.

This clone has at least ten counts. The chain carries TRBV9 and TRBJ2-5; D gene uncertain. Germline loops: CDR1 SGDLS, CDR2 YYNGEE. V lost 4 bases and J 2 bases, leaving 15 bases between the germline ends. The CDR3 has 15 residues. Written as DNA, the CDR3 is TGTGCCAGCAGCCCCCAGCCCCACTTTCAAGAGACCCAGTACTTC. Its protein product is CASSPQPHFQETQYF.

The J gene is TRBJ2-1, the V gene TRBV3-1 (or the pseudogene TRBV3-2); 8 bases are shared with TRBD2. CDR3 size: 15 residues. Per germline, CDR1 LGHDT and CDR2 YNNKEL (reference sequence). With V trimmed by 7 bases and J by 4 bases, 9 bases remained unmatched. The CDR3 coding sequence is TGTGCCAGCACCCGAGGAGCGGGGGTGTACAATGAGCAGTTCTTC. It yields the protein CASTRGAGVYNEQFF.

This clone was seen repeatedly, ten times or more. This rearrangement joins TRBV6-2 or TRBV6-3 to TRBJ1-5; 7 bases map to TRBD1. CDR1 is MNHEY, CDR2 SVGEGT, per germline. This CDR3 spans 17 amino acids. Losses at the gene ends were 5 bases for V and 0 bases for J; bases not matched to a gene: 10. The CDR3 loop reads CASSGSTGSDSNQPQHF. The CDR3 coding sequence is TGTGCCAGCAGTGGCTCGACAGGGAGCGATAGCAATCAGCCCCAGCATTTT.

The genes are TRBV6-5 and TRBJ1-2; D is undetermined. The CDR3 is 15 residues long. The V end lost 5 bases, the J end lost 0 bases, and 13 bases lay between the germline ends. Germline values: CDR1 MNHEY, CDR2 SVGAGI. CDR3 in amino acids: CASSPLLLTNYGYTF. CDR3 bases: TGTGCCAGCAGTCCACTCCTTCTCACTAACTATGGCTACACCTTC.

Only a few counts were recorded for this clone. The rearrangement uses TRBV18 and TRBJ1-5; D gene ambiguous. Germline V gene sequence: CDR1 KGHSH, CDR2 LQKENI. Trimming removed 2 bases from V and 3 bases from J, with 5 bases in between. This CDR3 contains 13 residues. In DNA, the CDR3 is TGTGCCAGCTCACCAGAGATCAATCAGCCCCAGCATTTT. As protein: CASSPEINQPQHF.

V and J are TRBV5-4 and TRBJ1-6; tentatively, D is TRBD1 (5 bases). Germline V lookup: CDR1 SGHNT, CDR2 YYREEE (reference sequence). The CDR3 is made up of 17 amino acids. V shed 4 bases and J shed 5 bases, with 19 bases lying between them. The CDR3 loop reads CASSAPPGTANNSPLHF. The CDR3, as DNA: TGTGCCAGCAGCGCCCCCCCCGGGACGGCAAATAATTCACCCCTCCACTTT.

The rearrangement joins TRBV19 to TRBJ2-7, with a weak D call TRBD1 (6 bases). The germline gives CDR1 LNHDA, CDR2 SQIVND (reference sequence). CDR3 size: 15 residues. With 4 bases removed from V and 6 bases from J, the gap between germline ends came to 19 bases. The CDR3 DNA follows: TGTGCCAGTAGTAAAAACAGGGCAGGCCCATCCGAGCAGTACTTC. Protein: CASSKNRAGPSEQYF.

The V and J genes are TRBV21-1 and TRBJ2-2. TRBV21-1 constitutes a pseudogene. CDR3 length: 12 residues. CDR3 sequence reads: CASRGNTGELFF. DNA of the CDR3: TGTGCCAGCAGAGGAAACACCGGGGAGCTGTTTTTT.

The gene calls are TRBV10-3 and TRBJ2-1, with D unclear. The V gene's germline CDR1 is ENHRY and CDR2 SYGVKD. V was clipped by 2 bases and J by 0 bases, with 11 bases between them. The CDR3 has 16 residues. The CDR3, as DNA: TGTGCCATCAGTGAGCCCTGGCCGAGCTCCTACAATGAGCAGTTCTTC. Amino acids: CAISEPWPSSYNEQFF.

This chain uses TRBV18 with TRBJ2-7; 7 bases match TRBD2. Looked up from germline, CDR1 is KGHSH and CDR2 is LQKENI. The CDR3 runs to 19 residues. The V and J ends lost 3 bases and 2 bases, in that order; junction bases with no gene match: 19. The CDR3 region is CASSPLGVESGRVTYEQYF. DNA for the CDR3: TGTGCCAGCTCACCCCTTGGGGTTGAGTCGGGGAGGGTCACCTACGAGCAGTACTTC.

The chain combines TRBV5-1 with TRBJ2-2; D tentatively reads TRBD1 or TRBD2 (5 bases each). Trimming took 7 bases from V and 2 from J, leaving 24 bases between them. Germline CDR1 SGHRS, CDR2 YFSETQ. This CDR3 is built from 18 residues. DNA for the CDR3: TGCGCCAGCTCCAGACACCGGGGCCCCGAGTCTAACACCGGGGAGCTGTTTTTT. Protein product: CASSRHRGPESNTGELFF.

This sequence joins TRBV24-1 and TRBJ1-2, with D hard to call. Trimming took 0 bases from V and 2 from J, leaving 9 bases between them. The germline gives CDR1 KGHDR, CDR2 SFDVKD. This CDR3 region has 15 residues. The CDR3 sequence: CATSDLPGFNYGYTF. As DNA, the CDR3 is TGTGCCACCAGTGATTTGCCGGGGTTCAACTATGGCTACACCTTC.

The chain uses TRBV3-1 (or the pseudogene TRBV3-2) and TRBJ2-7; D not resolved. The CDR3 covers 15 residues. Per germline, CDR1 LGHDT and CDR2 YNNKEL (reference sequence). V was clipped by 1 base and J by 3 bases, with 13 bases between them. CDR3 protein: CASSQASNQYYEQYF. Here the CDR3 DNA reads TGTGCCAGCAGCCAAGCATCAAACCAATACTACGAGCAGTACTTC.

This clone has just one count. V and J are TRBV9 and TRBJ1-2; 10 bases map to TRBD1. Trimming cost V 0 bases and J 4 bases; bases outside gene matches: 3. CDR1 is SGDLS and CDR2 is YYNGEE in the germline V gene. The CDR3 extends over 15 amino acids. Here the CDR3 reads CASSVGQGAGYGYTF. CDR3 bases: TGTGCCAGCAGCGTAGGACAGGGGGCAGGCTATGGCTACACCTTC.

The V gene is TRBV3-1 (or the pseudogene TRBV3-2), the J gene TRBJ2-3, with D possibly being TRBD1 or TRBD2 (5 bases each). The V end lost 4 bases, the J end lost 3 bases, and 14 bases lay between the germline ends. Germline CDR1 is LGHDT and CDR2 is YNNKEL (reference sequence). This CDR3 is 15 amino acids long. The CDR3 region has the DNA TGTGCCAGCAGCCCTCGTGACGGGGCAACAGATACGCAGTATTTT. It codes for CASSPRDGATDTQYF.

This clone showed up many times. The V and J genes are TRBV4-1 and TRBJ2-7; the match to TRBD1 covers 8 bases. V was clipped by 4 bases and J by 2 bases; unmatched bases: 7. Germline V gene data show CDR1 as MGHRA and CDR2 as YSYEKL. The CDR3 is 15 amino acids. As DNA, the CDR3 is TGCGCCAGCAGCCCCGGACAGGGACCTACCTACGAGCAGTACTTC. It specifies CASSPGQGPTYEQYF.

The V and J genes are TRBV19 and TRBJ2-7; 10 nucleotides line up with TRBD2. The germline gives CDR1 LNHDA, CDR2 SQIVND (reference sequence). The V and J ends lost 1 base and 3 bases, in that order; junction bases with no gene match: 6. This CDR3 spans 16 amino acids. Here the CDR3 reads CASSIASSGRYYEQYF. The CDR3 nucleotides read TGTGCCAGTAGTATAGCGAGTAGCGGGAGGTACTACGAGCAGTACTTC.

The sample holds a few counts of this clone. The chain has TRBV2 and TRBJ2-7; D is unclear. CDR3 length: 13 amino acids. CDR1 is SNHLY and CDR2 is FYNNEI in the germline V gene. Trimming took 5 bases from V and 4 from J, leaving 12 bases between them. As DNA, the CDR3 is TGTGCCAGCAGTACAAGGGCTACGTACGAGCAGTACTTC. It codes for CASSTRATYEQYF.

The chain is built from TRBV4-3 and TRBJ1-1, with 8 positions matching TRBD1. Germline CDR1 reads LGHNA; CDR2 reads YSLEER. CDR3 length: 20 residues. Losses at the gene ends were 4 bases for V and 4 bases for J; bases not matched to a gene: 23. The DNA of the CDR3 is TGCGCCAGCAGCCGCATTGGGGACCCAGGGGGCGTCGGGTTGACCACTGAAGCTTTCTTT. It is translated as CASSRIGDPGGVGLTTEAFF.

The gene calls are TRBV7-2 and TRBJ1-3; D remains ambiguous. The V end lost 2 bases, the J end lost 2 bases, and 13 bases lay between the germline ends. There are 16 residues in the CDR3. Germline V lookup: CDR1 SGHTA, CDR2 FQGNSA. The DNA of the CDR3 is TGTGCCAGCAGCTTAAACCCCTCGACGGCTGGAAACACCATATATTTT. It specifies CASSLNPSTAGNTIYF.

This chain connects TRBV30 to TRBJ2-3; TRBD1 matches 7 bases. This CDR3 comprises 15 residues. The V and J ends lost 1 base and 3 bases, in that order; junction bases with no gene match: 7. Germline loops: CDR1 GTSNPN, CDR2 SVGIG (reference sequence). CDR3 nucleotides: TGTGCCTGGAGTGGCCGGACAGGCGGGACAGATACGCAGTATTTT. Translation: CAWSGRTGGTDTQYF.

This clone has more than one count but fewer than ten. This chain uses TRBV30 with TRBJ2-1; D gene ambiguous. This CDR3 spans 14 amino acids. The germline gives CDR1 GTSNPN, CDR2 SVGIG (reference sequence). Trimming removed 0 bases from V and 4 bases from J, with 10 bases in between. The DNA for the CDR3 is TGTGCCTGGAGTGTAGCTCTCGGGTACAATGAGCAGTTCTTC. Protein product: CAWSVALGYNEQFF.

This clone appeared a single time. CDR3 region: CASGLPYLGTGSTDNEQFF. The CDR3 DNA reads as TGTGCTAGTGGTTTGCCCTATCTGGGGACAGGGTCGACGGACAATGAGCAGTTCTTC. The V and J genes are TRBV12-5 and TRBJ2-1; 9 nucleotides match TRBD1. This CDR3 contains 19 residues. Losses at the gene ends were 2 bases for V and 5 bases for J; bases not matched to a gene: 16. The germline CDR1 and CDR2 sequences are LGHNT and FRNRAP.

The chain links TRBV3-1 (or the pseudogene TRBV3-2) to TRBJ1-2; 7 bases match TRBD1. Germline V gives CDR1 LGHDT, CDR2 YNNKEL (reference sequence). CDR3 length: 11 residues. V lost 6 bases to trimming and J lost 6 bases; unmatched junction nucleotides: 1. The CDR3 nucleotides are TGTGCCAGCAGACAGGGGAATGGCTACACCTTC. Translated, it gives CASRQGNGYTF.

The chain combines TRBV4-3 with TRBJ2-1; 8 bases line up with TRBD2. The V gene end was trimmed by 0 bases and the J gene end by 4 bases; junction bases not matched to a gene: 5. This CDR3 spans 16 amino acids. CDR1 and CDR2 from the germline V gene are LGHNA and YSLEER. The CDR3 region is CASSQEGTSGYNEQFF. Written as DNA, the CDR3 is TGCGCCAGCAGCCAAGAGGGTACTAGCGGATACAATGAGCAGTTCTTC.

The chain has TRBV30 and TRBJ1-6; D call uncertain. The ends were cut back, 4 bases at V and 0 bases at J, with 16 bases in the middle. Per the germline V gene, CDR1 is GTSNPN and CDR2 is SVGIG (reference sequence). The CDR3 has 17 residues. CDR3 sequence (DNA): TGTGCCTGGAAGCCGCGTATCCTGGGCTCCTATAATTCACCCCTCCACTTT. This translates into CAWKPRILGSYNSPLHF.

This sequence joins TRBV9 and TRBJ1-1; no clear D gene. This CDR3 is built from 14 residues. V shed 0 bases and J shed 0 bases, with 6 bases lying between them. Germline V gene sequence: CDR1 SGDLS, CDR2 YYNGEE. The CDR3 sequence is CASSVAHMNTEAFF. The CDR3 nucleotides read TGTGCCAGCAGCGTAGCCCACATGAACACTGAAGCTTTCTTT. Variable domain in full (rest from reference TRBV9 and TRBJ1-1): DSGVTQTPKHLITATGQRVTLRCSPRSGDLSVYWYQQSLDQGLQFLIQYYNGEERAKGNILERFSAQQFPDLHSELNLSSLELGDSALYFCASSVAHMNTEAFFGQGTRLTVV.